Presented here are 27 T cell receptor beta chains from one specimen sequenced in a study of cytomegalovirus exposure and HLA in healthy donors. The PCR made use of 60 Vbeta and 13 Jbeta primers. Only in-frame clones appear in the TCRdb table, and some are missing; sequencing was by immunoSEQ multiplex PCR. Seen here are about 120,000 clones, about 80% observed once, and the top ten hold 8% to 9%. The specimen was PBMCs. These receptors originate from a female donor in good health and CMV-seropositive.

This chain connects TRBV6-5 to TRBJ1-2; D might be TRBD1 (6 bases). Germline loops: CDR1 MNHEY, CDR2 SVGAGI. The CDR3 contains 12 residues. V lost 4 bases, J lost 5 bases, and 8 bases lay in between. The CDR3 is CASSSTGYGYTF. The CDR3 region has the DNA TGTGCCAGCAGTTCGACAGGTTATGGCTACACCTTC.

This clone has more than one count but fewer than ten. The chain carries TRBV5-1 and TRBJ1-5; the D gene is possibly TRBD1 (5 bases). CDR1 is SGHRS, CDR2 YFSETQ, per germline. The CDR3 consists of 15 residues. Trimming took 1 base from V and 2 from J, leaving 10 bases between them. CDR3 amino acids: CASSLSGFGNQPQHF. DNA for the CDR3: TGCGCCAGCAGCTTGTCAGGGTTTGGCAATCAGCCCCAGCATTTT.

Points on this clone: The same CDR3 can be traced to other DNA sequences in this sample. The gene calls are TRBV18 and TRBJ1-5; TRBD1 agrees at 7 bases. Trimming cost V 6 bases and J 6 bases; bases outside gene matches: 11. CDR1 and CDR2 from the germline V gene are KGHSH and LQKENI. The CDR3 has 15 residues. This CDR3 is CASSPTGDPSQPQHF. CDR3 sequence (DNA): TGTGCCAGCTCCCCCACAGGGGATCCCAGTCAGCCCCAGCATTTT.

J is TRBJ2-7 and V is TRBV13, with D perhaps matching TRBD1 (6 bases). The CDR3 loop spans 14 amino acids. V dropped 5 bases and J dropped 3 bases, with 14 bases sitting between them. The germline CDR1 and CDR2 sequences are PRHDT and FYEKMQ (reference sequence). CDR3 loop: CASSVWGRGYEQYF. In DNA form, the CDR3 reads TGTGCCAGCAGCGTATGGGGCAGGGGCTACGAGCAGTACTTC. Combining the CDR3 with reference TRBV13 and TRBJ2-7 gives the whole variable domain AAGVIQSPRHLIKEKRETATLKCYPIPRHDTVYWYQQGPGQDPQFLISFYEKMQSDKGSIPDRFSAQQFSDYHSELNMSSLELGDSALYFCASSVWGRGYEQYFGPGTRLTVT.

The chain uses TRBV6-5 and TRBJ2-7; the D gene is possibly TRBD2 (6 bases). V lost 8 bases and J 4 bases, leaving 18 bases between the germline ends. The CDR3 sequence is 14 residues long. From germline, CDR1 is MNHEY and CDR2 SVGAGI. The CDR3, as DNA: TGTGCCAGCCGAAAGATGGGGGAGGTATACGAGCAGTACTTC. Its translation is CASRKMGEVYEQYF.

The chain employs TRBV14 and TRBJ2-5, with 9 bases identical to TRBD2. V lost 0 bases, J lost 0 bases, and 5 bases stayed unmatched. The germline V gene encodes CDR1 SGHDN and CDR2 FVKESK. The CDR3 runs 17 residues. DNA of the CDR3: TGTGCCAGCAGCCAAGAGTTGCTAGCGGGGAACCAAGAGACCCAGTACTTC. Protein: CASSQELLAGNQETQYF. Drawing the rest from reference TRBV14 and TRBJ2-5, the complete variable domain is EAGVTQFPSHSVIEKGQTVTLRCDPISGHDNLYWYRRVMGKEIKFLLHFVKESKQDESGMPNNRFLAERTGGTYSTLKVQPAELEDSGVYFCASSQELLAGNQETQYFGPGTRLLVL.

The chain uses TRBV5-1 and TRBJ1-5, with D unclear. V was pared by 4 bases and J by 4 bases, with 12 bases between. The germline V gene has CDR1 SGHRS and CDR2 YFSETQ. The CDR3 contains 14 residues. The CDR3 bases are TGCGCCAGCAGCGCCGGGGTTGAGAATCAGCCCCAGCATTTT. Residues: CASSAGVENQPQHF.

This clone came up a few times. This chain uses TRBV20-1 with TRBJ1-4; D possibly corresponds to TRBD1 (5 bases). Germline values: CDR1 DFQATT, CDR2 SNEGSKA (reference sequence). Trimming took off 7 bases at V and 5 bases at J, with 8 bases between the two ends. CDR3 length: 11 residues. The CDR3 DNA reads TGCAGTGTCCGACAGAATGAAAAACTGTTTTTT. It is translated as CSVRQNEKLFF.

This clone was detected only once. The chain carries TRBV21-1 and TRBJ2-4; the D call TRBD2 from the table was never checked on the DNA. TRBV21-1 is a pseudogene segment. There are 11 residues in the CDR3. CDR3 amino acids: CASSRRDIQYF. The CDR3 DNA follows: TGTGCCAGCAGCAGAAGAGACATTCAGTACTTC.

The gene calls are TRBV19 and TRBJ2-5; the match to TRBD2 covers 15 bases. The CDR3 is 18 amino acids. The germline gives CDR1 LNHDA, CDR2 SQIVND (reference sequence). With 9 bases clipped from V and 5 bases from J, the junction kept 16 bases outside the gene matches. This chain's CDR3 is CASSVGLAGGSGFETQYF. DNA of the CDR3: TGTGCCAGCTCGGTGGGACTAGCGGGGGGCTCTGGGTTTGAGACCCAGTACTTC.

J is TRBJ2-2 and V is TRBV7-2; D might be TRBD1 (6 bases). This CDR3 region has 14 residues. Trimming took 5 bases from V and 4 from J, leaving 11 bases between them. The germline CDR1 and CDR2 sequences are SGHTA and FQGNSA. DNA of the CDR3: TGTGCCAGCAGCCCTCAGGGGCGCACCGGGGAGCTGTTTTTT. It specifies CASSPQGRTGELFF.

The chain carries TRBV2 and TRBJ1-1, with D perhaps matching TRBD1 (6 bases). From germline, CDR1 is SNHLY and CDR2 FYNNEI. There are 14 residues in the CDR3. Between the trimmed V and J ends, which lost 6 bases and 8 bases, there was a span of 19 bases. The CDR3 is CASRPDRSGAEAFF. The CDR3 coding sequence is TGTGCCAGCAGGCCCGACAGGTCCGGGGCAGAAGCTTTCTTT. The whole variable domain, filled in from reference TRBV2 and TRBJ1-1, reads EPEVTQTPSHQVTQMGQEVILRCVPISNHLYFYWYRQILGQKVEFLVSFYNNEISEKSEIFDDQFSVERPDGSNFTLKIRSTKLEDSAMYFCASRPDRSGAEAFFGQGTRLTVV.

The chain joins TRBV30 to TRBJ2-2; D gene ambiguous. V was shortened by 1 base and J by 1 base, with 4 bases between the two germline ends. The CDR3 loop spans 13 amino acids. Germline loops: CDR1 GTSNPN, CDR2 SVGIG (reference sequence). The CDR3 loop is CAWSGGNTGELFF. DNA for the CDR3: TGTGCCTGGAGTGGAGGGAACACCGGGGAGCTGTTTTTT.

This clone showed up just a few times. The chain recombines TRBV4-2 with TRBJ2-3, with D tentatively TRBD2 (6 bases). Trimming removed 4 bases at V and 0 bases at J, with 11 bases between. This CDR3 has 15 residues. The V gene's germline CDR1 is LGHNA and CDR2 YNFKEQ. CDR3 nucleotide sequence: TGTGCCAGCAGCCTATCCGGGACTAGCACAGATACGCAGTATTTT. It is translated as CASSLSGTSTDTQYF.

The CDR3 reads CASSQDPGGDQPQHF. The CDR3 coding sequence is TGCGCCAGCAGCCAAGATCCAGGGGGAGATCAGCCCCAGCATTTT. The chain couples TRBV4-1 to TRBJ1-5; 7 nucleotides match TRBD1. V lost 0 bases to trimming and J lost 5 bases; unmatched junction nucleotides: 4. This CDR3 is built from 15 residues. CDR1 and CDR2 from the germline V gene are MGHRA and YSYEKL.

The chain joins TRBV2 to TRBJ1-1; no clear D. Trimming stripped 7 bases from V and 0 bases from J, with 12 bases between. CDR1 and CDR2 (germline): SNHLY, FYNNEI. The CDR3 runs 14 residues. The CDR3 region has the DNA TGTGCCAGCAAGGGAGGACCTGTGAACACTGAAGCTTTCTTT. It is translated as CASKGGPVNTEAFF.

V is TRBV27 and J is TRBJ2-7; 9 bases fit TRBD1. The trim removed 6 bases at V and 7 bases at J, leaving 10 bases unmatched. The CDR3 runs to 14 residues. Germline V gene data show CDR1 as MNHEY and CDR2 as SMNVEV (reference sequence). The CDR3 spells CASRDRGGLGEQYF. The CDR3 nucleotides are TGTGCCAGCAGGGACAGGGGTGGGCTTGGGGAGCAGTACTTC.

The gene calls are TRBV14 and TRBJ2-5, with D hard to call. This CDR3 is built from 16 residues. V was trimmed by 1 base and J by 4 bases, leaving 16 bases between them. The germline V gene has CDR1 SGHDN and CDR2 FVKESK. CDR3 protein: CASSQGVVGVVETQYF. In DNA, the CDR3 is TGTGCCAGCAGCCAAGGGGTGGTAGGAGTTGTAGAGACCCAGTACTTC.

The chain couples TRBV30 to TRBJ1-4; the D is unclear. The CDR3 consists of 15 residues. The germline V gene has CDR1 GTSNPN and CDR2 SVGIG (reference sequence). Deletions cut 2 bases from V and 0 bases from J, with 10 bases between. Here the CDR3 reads CAWSNTGSTNEKLFF. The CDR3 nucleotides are TGTGCCTGGAGTAACACGGGATCAACTAATGAAAAACTGTTTTTT.

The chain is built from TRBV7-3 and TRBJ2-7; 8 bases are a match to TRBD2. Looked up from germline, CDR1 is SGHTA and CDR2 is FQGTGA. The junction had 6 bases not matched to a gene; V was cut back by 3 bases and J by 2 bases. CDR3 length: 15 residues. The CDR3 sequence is CASSFVGGVTYEQYF. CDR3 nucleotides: TGTGCCAGCAGCTTTGTCGGGGGGGTCACCTACGAGCAGTACTTC.

The CDR3 region is CASWDTWGLEAFF. CDR3 nucleotides: TGTGCCTCCTGGGACACATGGGGGCTTGAAGCTTTCTTT. The chain couples TRBV10-3 to TRBJ1-1, with D perhaps TRBD1 (6 bases). Germline CDR1 reads ENHRY; CDR2 reads SYGVKD. With 11 bases removed from V and 7 bases from J, the gap between germline ends came to 20 bases. The CDR3 consists of 13 residues.

The chain's CDR3 is CASSLAPKEKLFF. For the CDR3, the DNA is TGTGCCAGCAGCTTAGCCCCCAAAGAAAAACTGTTTTTT. The J gene is TRBJ1-4, the V gene TRBV7-2; no clear D gene. Germline loops: CDR1 SGHTA, CDR2 FQGNSA. The length of the CDR3 is 13 residues. Deletions cut 0 bases from V and 8 bases from J, with 7 bases between.

The CDR3 coding sequence is TGCGCCAGCGGACTAGCGGGGGGGTTTACACTTAAAGAGACCCAGTACTTC. Amino acids: CASGLAGGFTLKETQYF. This chain uses TRBV10-2 with TRBJ2-5, with 15 bases matching TRBD2. Germline V lookup: CDR1 WSHSY, CDR2 SAAADI. This CDR3 is 17 amino acids long. The trim removed 8 bases at V and 3 bases at J, leaving 10 bases unmatched.

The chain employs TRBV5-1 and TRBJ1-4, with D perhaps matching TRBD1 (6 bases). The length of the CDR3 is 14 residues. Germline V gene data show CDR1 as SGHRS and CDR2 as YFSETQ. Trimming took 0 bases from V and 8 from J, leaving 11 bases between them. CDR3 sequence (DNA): TGCGCCAGCAGCTTGGAAGGGGGTAGGGAAAAACTGTTTTTT. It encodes CASSLEGGREKLFF.

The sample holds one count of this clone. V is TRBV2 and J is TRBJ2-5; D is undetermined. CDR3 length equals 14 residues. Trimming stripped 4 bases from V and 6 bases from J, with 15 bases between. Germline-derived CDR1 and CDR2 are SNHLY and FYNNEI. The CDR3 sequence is CASSATGLWKTQYF. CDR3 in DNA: TGTGCCAGCAGTGCGACCGGGTTGTGGAAGACCCAGTACTTC.

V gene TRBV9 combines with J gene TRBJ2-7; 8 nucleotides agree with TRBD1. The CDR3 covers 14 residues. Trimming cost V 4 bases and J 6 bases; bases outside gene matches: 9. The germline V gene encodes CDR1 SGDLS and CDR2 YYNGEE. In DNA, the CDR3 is TGTGCCAGCAGCCCCGTGCAGGGGGCTGCCGAGCAGTACTTC. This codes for CASSPVQGAAEQYF.

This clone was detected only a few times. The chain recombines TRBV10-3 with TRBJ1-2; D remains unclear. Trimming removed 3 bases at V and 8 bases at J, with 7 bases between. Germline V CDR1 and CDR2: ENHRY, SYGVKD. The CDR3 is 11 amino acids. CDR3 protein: CAISDEGGYTF. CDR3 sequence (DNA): TGTGCCATCAGTGATGAGGGCGGCTACACCTTC.